Listed here are 7 T cell receptor beta chains from one sample, sequenced in a study of T-cell memory formation after mild COVID-19. TCRdb independently ran MiXCR on the 5' RACE reads; one entry per CDR3 protein. The sample holds approximately 480,000 distinct CDR3 sequences; 15% to 20% are singletons and the top ten take 9% to 15%. The source material was PBMCs or a T cell subset sorted from them (not recorded which). The receptors come from an adult woman who had mild COVID-19 (a few samples of this study predate the infection). Cell type and time point are not known.

This clonotype was found a few times. CDR3 protein: CASSPRGTQGTDTQYF. The CDR3 bases are TGCGCCAGCAGCCCTCGGGGGACCCAGGGCACAGATACGCAGTATTTT. This rearrangement joins TRBV4-3 to TRBJ2-3; TRBD2 might be the D (6 bases). This CDR3 is 16 amino acids long. V shed 4 bases and J shed 1 base, with 15 bases lying between them. CDR1 and CDR2 (germline): LGHNA, YSLEER.

J is TRBJ2-7 and V is TRBV7-2, with a tentative D call TRBD1 (5 bases). Germline V gives CDR1 SGHTA, CDR2 FQGNSA. The V gene lost 5 bases and the J gene lost 3 bases, with 17 bases spanning the gap. The CDR3 length is 15 residues. CDR3 in amino acids: CASSPDLGAHYEQYF. CDR3 nucleotide sequence: TGTGCCAGCAGCCCGGATTTAGGGGCCCACTACGAGCAGTACTTC.

This clonotype was counted between two and nine times. This chain links TRBV28 with TRBJ2-7; D gene unclear. V was shortened by 5 bases and J by 0 bases, with 14 bases between the two germline ends. The CDR3 is 15 residues long. Germline CDR1 and CDR2: MDHEN and SYDVKM. CDR3 amino acids: CASSPRSRSSYEQYF. The CDR3 nucleotides read TGTGCCAGCAGTCCAAGGTCCAGGAGCTCCTACGAGCAGTACTTC.

The gene calls are TRBV24-1 and TRBJ2-5, with 11 bases fitting TRBD1. With V trimmed by 5 bases and J by 0 bases, 4 bases remained unmatched. Germline V lookup: CDR1 KGHDR, CDR2 SFDVKD. The CDR3 is 16 residues long. This CDR3 is CATSGTGGPNQETQYF. CDR3 DNA: TGTGCCACCAGTGGGACAGGGGGCCCCAACCAAGAGACCCAGTACTTC.

This clonotype was found a few times. The chain links TRBV29-1 to TRBJ2-1, with 7 nucleotides matching TRBD1. The J segment lost 7 bases and the V segment lost 7 bases, leaving 10 bases of the junction unmatched. The CDR3 length is 13 residues. Germline CDR1 is SQVTM and CDR2 is ANQGSEA. The CDR3 nucleotides are TGCAGCGGAGTCAGGGGGAACCCGAATGAGCAGTTCTTC. Its protein product is CSGVRGNPNEQFF.

The rearrangement joins TRBV19 to TRBJ2-7; D may be TRBD1 or TRBD2 (5 bases each). The CDR3 covers 16 residues. The V gene's germline CDR1 is LNHDA and CDR2 SQIVND (reference sequence). Trimming took off 1 base at V and 2 bases at J, with 15 bases between the two ends. DNA for the CDR3: TGTGCCAGTAGTATAGGCACGGGTGGGGGAACCTACGAGCAGTACTTC. This translates into CASSIGTGGGTYEQYF.

The chain carries TRBV29-1 and TRBJ2-2; 9 bases are a match to TRBD1. J lost 7 bases, V lost 4 bases, and 7 bases had no gene match. Per the germline V gene, CDR1 is SQVTM and CDR2 is ANQGSEA. The CDR3 consists of 14 residues. CDR3 residues: CSVGLGQGVGELFF. CDR3 nucleotide sequence: TGCAGCGTTGGTTTGGGACAGGGTGTCGGGGAGCTGTTTTTT.